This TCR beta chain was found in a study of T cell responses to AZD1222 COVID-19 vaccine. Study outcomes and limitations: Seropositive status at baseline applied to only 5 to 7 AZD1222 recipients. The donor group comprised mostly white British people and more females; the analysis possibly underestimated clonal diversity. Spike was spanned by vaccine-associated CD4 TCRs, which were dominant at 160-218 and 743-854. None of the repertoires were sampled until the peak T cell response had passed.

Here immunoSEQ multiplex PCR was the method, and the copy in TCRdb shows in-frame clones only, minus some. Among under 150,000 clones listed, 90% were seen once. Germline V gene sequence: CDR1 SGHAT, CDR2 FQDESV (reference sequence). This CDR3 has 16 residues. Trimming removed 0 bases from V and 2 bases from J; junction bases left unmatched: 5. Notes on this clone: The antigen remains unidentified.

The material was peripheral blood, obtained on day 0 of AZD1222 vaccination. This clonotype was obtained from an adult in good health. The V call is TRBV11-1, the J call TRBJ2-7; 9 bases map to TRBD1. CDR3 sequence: CASSLARGQGAYEQYF. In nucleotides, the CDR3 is TGTGCCAGCAGCTTAGCGCGGGGACAGGGTGCCTACGAGCAGTACTTC.